Below, 2 T cell receptor beta chains from the same sample are listed, as sequenced in a study of T-cell reconstitution after alpha-beta-depleted transplantation in children. Unique molecular identifiers were incorporated into the prepared TCRbeta library. TCRdb itself ran the PCR reads through MiXCR, one entry per CDR3 protein. The sample lists around 450,000 distinct CDR3 sequences; 8% to 11% were seen once. Specimen: PBMCs, collected before TCRalphabeta/CD19-depleted stem cell transplant. Receptors originate from a child younger than 10 with inherited bone marrow failure, due to receive a stem cell transplant.

This clonotype has just a few counts. The chain is built from TRBV29-1 and TRBJ1-1; D is uncertain. This CDR3 spans 12 amino acids. In germline, CDR1 is SQVTM, CDR2 ANQGSEA. The V gene lost 4 bases and the J gene lost 0 bases, with 6 bases spanning the gap. CDR3 loop: CSVVLLNTEAFF. CDR3 nucleotide sequence: TGCAGCGTTGTCTTACTGAACACTGAAGCTTTCTTT.

This clonotype came up a few times. The CDR3 region is CASGAGGGSYEQYF. The CDR3 bases are TGTGCCAGCGGAGCGGGAGGGGGATCCTACGAGCAGTACTTC. The chain employs TRBV6-2 or TRBV6-3 and TRBJ2-7; 10 bases fit TRBD2. The CDR3 loop spans 14 amino acids. Per germline, CDR1 MNHEY and CDR2 SVGEGT. The J segment lost 1 base and the V segment lost 8 bases, leaving 5 bases of the junction unmatched.